This paragraph reports one T cell receptor beta chain. Trimming at V came to 4 bases and at J to 4 bases, leaving 4 bases not matched to a gene. This CDR3 is 14 amino acids long. Germline lookup yields CDR1 SEHNR and CDR2 FQNEAQ (reference sequence). This sample was taken from a study of response to subunit inactivated influenza vaccine. TCRdb reprocessed the RT-PCR reads via MiXCR and lists one record per CDR3 protein. The table lists around 790,000 distinct CDR3 sequences, 20% to 25% of them singletons, with more than 8.5% in the top ten. V usage is TRBV7-9 and J usage is TRBJ2-7, with TRBD2 matching 10 bases. This TCR was sampled from a man aged 50-59 years who received an inactivated influenza vaccine. The sequencing here drew on PBMCs from blood, taken 4 to 6 days after vaccination. CDR3 residues: CASSSSGGGYEQYF. The CDR3, as DNA: TGTGCCAGCAGCTCTAGCGGGGGCGGATACGAGCAGTACTTC.